The T cell receptor beta chain described here comes from a study of T cell changes during pregnancy in multiple sclerosis. The CDR3 consists of 16 residues. Germline trimming cut 4 bases from V and 5 bases from J; bases unmatched to any gene: 16. CDR1 is SQVTM and CDR2 is ANQGSEA in the germline V gene. Produced via immunoSEQ multiplex PCR; TCRdb's table is partial and in-frame only. Among fewer than 60,000 clones listed, around 92% were seen once. This clone was picked up a small number of times. This receptor was obtained from a female donor with multiple sclerosis, enrolled in a pregnancy study. This chain connects TRBV29-1 to TRBJ2-7, with TRBD1 matching over 8 bases. The input for sequencing was CD4+ T cells from peripheral blood mononuclear cells, taken after pregnancy. CDR3 residues: CSVVGGRDRGFDEQYF. CDR3 nucleotide sequence: TGCAGCGTTGTGGGCGGCCGAGACAGGGGTTTCGACGAGCAGTACTTC.